The T cell receptor (beta chain) under discussion was sequenced for a study of T-cell reconstitution after alpha-beta-depleted transplantation in children. Looked up from germline, CDR1 is SNHLY and CDR2 is FYNNEI. The CDR3 covers 15 residues. The germline V and J ends were trimmed by 8 bases and 0 bases, with 16 bases remaining between them. The table lists this clonotype with many counts. Library preparation (for TCRbeta) was performed with unique molecular identifiers. TCRdb passed the PCR reads through MiXCR, listing each CDR3 protein once. Among about 610,000 distinct CDR3 sequences, about 10% were seen once, and the ten largest hold about 4.3%.

The sequences come from PBMCs from the stem cell graft donor, collected from the stem cell graft. The rearrangement links TRBV2 to TRBJ1-1; D is unresolved. The source is a human donor who donated a stem cell graft to a child with acute myeloid leukemia. CDR3 coding DNA: TGTGCCAGCTCAAGGCTGGGATCCATGAACACTGAAGCTTTCTTT. Translation gives CASSRLGSMNTEAFF.